This passage covers 26 T cell receptor beta chains from one sample sequenced in a study of cytomegalovirus exposure and HLA in healthy donors. Primers included in the PCR were 60 Vbeta and 13 Jbeta primers. The repertoire was sequenced with immunoSEQ multiplex PCR; TCRdb's copy has only in-frame clones and lacks some. The table has roughly 150,000 clones, around 68% seen once. Sequencing used PBMCs. These receptors originate from a man aged 30-40 years in good health and CMV-seropositive.

The chain carries TRBV4-1 and TRBJ2-1, with a weak D call TRBD1 (6 bases). The CDR3 runs 15 residues. Trimming pared 0 bases from V and 4 bases from J, leaving 10 bases between. The germline V gene encodes CDR1 MGHRA and CDR2 YSYEKL. This CDR3 is CASSQDRGGYNEQFF. The CDR3 DNA sequence: TGCGCCAGCAGCCAAGATAGAGGGGGTTACAATGAGCAGTTCTTC.

As to this clone: Additional DNA sequences in this sample encode the identical CDR3. The chain uses TRBV11-3 and TRBJ2-2; D is uncertain. V was clipped by 1 base and J by 5 bases, with 5 bases between them. The CDR3 runs 13 residues. Germline V gives CDR1 SGHNT, CDR2 YENEEA. This chain's CDR3 is CASSLVSTGELFF. CDR3 bases: TGTGCCAGCAGCTTAGTGTCGACCGGGGAGCTGTTTTTT.

J is TRBJ2-2 and V is TRBV28, with a weak D call TRBD1 (6 bases). The germline V gene encodes CDR1 MDHEN and CDR2 SYDVKM. The CDR3 is made up of 15 amino acids. The ends were cut back, 3 bases at V and 1 base at J, with 9 bases in the middle. The DNA for the CDR3 is TGTGCCAGCAGTTTGGGGACAAAGAACACCGGGGAGCTGTTTTTT. Protein product: CASSLGTKNTGELFF.

This clone turned up a few times. The genes are TRBV5-1 and TRBJ2-1; no clear D. V lost 2 bases, J lost 0 bases, and 9 bases lay in between. Germline loops: CDR1 SGHRS, CDR2 YFSETQ. This CDR3 contains 15 residues. The CDR3 DNA sequence: TGCGCCAGCAGCTTAACCCTTAGCTCCTACAATGAGCAGTTCTTC. This sequence encodes CASSLTLSSYNEQFF. The full variable domain, its missing parts supplied by reference TRBV5-1 and TRBJ2-1, is KAGVTQTPRYLIKTRGQQVTLSCSPISGHRSVSWYQQTPGQGLQFLFEYFSETQRNKGNFPGRFSGRQFSNSRSEMNVSTLELGDSALYLCASSLTLSSYNEQFFGPGTRLTVL.

This chain links TRBV9 with TRBJ2-4, with TRBD2 identical over 13 bases. With 3 bases clipped from V and 6 bases from J, the junction kept 3 bases outside the gene matches. The CDR3 consists of 15 residues. Germline CDR1 reads SGDLS; CDR2 reads YYNGEE. Here the CDR3 reads CASSGRLAGGNIQYF. In DNA, the CDR3 is TGTGCCAGCAGCGGCCGACTAGCGGGAGGAAACATTCAGTACTTC.

The rearrangement joins TRBV27 to TRBJ2-7; the match to TRBD2 covers 8 bases. The CDR3 runs 15 residues. J gave up 6 bases and V 2 bases, and 9 bases lay outside the gene matches. The V gene's germline CDR1 is MNHEY and CDR2 SMNVEV (reference sequence). The CDR3 coding sequence is TGTGCCAGCAGTTTAGGAGCGGGAGAACTTTTCGAGCAGTACTTC. Its translation: CASSLGAGELFEQYF.

The chain employs TRBV6-1 and TRBJ1-2; possibly TRBD1 for D (5 bases). Germline V gene sequence: CDR1 MNHNS, CDR2 SASEGT. V dropped 6 bases and J dropped 3 bases, with 8 bases sitting between them. The CDR3 is made up of 12 amino acids. The CDR3 reads CASRGLDYGYTF. The CDR3 DNA reads TGTGCCAGCAGGGGGCTAGACTATGGCTACACCTTC.

This sequence joins TRBV27 and TRBJ1-1; D may be TRBD1 (5 bases). Germline-derived CDR1 and CDR2 are MNHEY and SMNVEV (reference sequence). The CDR3 runs 17 residues. Between the trimmed V and J ends, which lost 9 bases and 3 bases, there was a span of 26 bases. In DNA, the CDR3 is TGTGCCAGTCGTTTACGGGGGGGTAGGGGCTTTTACACTGAAGCTTTCTTT. Protein product: CASRLRGGRGFYTEAFF.

J is TRBJ2-1 and V is TRBV19, with D possibly matching TRBD1 (7 bases). This CDR3 has 16 residues. The germline CDR1 and CDR2 sequences are LNHDA and SQIVND (reference sequence). The V gene lost 3 bases and the J gene lost 0 bases, with 12 bases spanning the gap. CDR3 nucleotides: TGTGCCAGTAGTATCAGACAGGGAGGCTCCTACAATGAGCAGTTCTTC. This translates into CASSIRQGGSYNEQFF.

The chain links TRBV7-9 to TRBJ2-1; a weak D match, TRBD1 (6 bases). This CDR3 contains 18 residues. CDR1 and CDR2 from the germline V gene are SEHNR and FQNEAQ (reference sequence). The V end lost 3 bases, the J end lost 6 bases, and 24 bases lay between the germline ends. In DNA, the CDR3 is TGTGCCAGCAGCTTCCCGAATCCATCCGGGACAAACATCAATGAGCAGTTCTTC. It encodes CASSFPNPSGTNINEQFF.

This chain links TRBV19 with TRBJ1-2; no definite D call. V was pared by 1 base and J by 5 bases, with 11 bases between. The germline V gene encodes CDR1 LNHDA and CDR2 SQIVND (reference sequence). This CDR3 comprises 14 residues. This CDR3 reads CASSIVDGEYGYTF. The CDR3 bases are TGTGCCAGTAGTATAGTTGACGGAGAATATGGCTACACCTTC.

This clone was counted only a few times. V and J are TRBV7-9 and TRBJ1-5, with unresolved D. There are 14 residues in the CDR3. Germline CDR1 SEHNR, CDR2 FQNEAQ (reference sequence). Deletions cut 1 base from V and 2 bases from J, with 6 bases between. CDR3 in DNA: TGTGCCAGCAGCTTAGGGAGCGGCAATCAGCCCCAGCATTTT. Encoded protein: CASSLGSGNQPQHF. Drawing the rest from reference TRBV7-9 and TRBJ1-5, the complete variable domain is DTGVSQNPRHKITKRGQNVTFRCDPISEHNRLYWYRQTLGQGPEFLTYFQNEAQLEKSRLLSDRFSAERPKGSFSTLEIQRTEQGDSAMYLCASSLGSGNQPQHFGDGTRLSIL.

The V call is TRBV2, the J call TRBJ2-7, with D perhaps TRBD2 (5 bases). The V end was cut by 0 bases, the J end by 3 bases, with 12 bases between. CDR1 and CDR2 (germline): SNHLY, FYNNEI. The CDR3 spans 15 residues. The CDR3 here is CASSEARSAVYEQYF. The CDR3 DNA sequence: TGTGCCAGCAGTGAAGCGCGGTCAGCGGTCTACGAGCAGTACTTC. Looking up the rest from reference TRBV2 and TRBJ2-7 gives the full variable domain: EPEVTQTPSHQVTQMGQEVILRCVPISNHLYFYWYRQILGQKVEFLVSFYNNEISEKSEIFDDQFSVERPDGSNFTLKIRSTKLEDSAMYFCASSEARSAVYEQYFGPGTRLTVT.

In its sample, this clone was seen a few times. As DNA, the CDR3 is TGTGCCAGCAGTGTGGGGTGGGACAGTACTAACTATGGCTACACCTTC. As protein: CASSVGWDSTNYGYTF. This chain joins TRBV28 and TRBJ1-2; TRBD1 agrees at 7 bases. The CDR3 sequence is 16 residues long. The V gene's germline CDR1 is MDHEN and CDR2 SYDVKM. V trimming: 5 bases; J trimming: 0 bases; junction bases outside the gene matches: 9.

This chain joins TRBV6-5 and TRBJ2-5, with TRBD1 as a possible D gene (6 bases). Trimming took 10 bases from V and 5 from J, leaving 14 bases between them. CDR3 length: 12 residues. Germline-derived CDR1 and CDR2 are MNHEY and SVGAGI. CDR3 loop: CATRGGTETQYF. The CDR3 nucleotides read TGTGCCACCCGAGGGGGTACGGAGACCCAGTACTTC.

The chain combines TRBV28 with TRBJ1-1; D is ambiguous. There are 12 residues in the CDR3. V was shortened by 7 bases and J by 2 bases, with 8 bases between the two germline ends. Germline lookup yields CDR1 MDHEN and CDR2 SYDVKM. The CDR3 protein is CASTQTNTEAFF. The CDR3 region has the DNA TGTGCCAGCACACAGACCAACACTGAAGCTTTCTTT. Complete variable domain (other parts from reference TRBV28 and TRBJ1-1): DVKVTQSSRYLVKRTGEKVFLECVQDMDHENMFWYRQDPGLGLRLIYFSYDVKMKEKGDIPEGYSVSREKKERFSLILESASTNQTSMYLCASTQTNTEAFFGQGTRLTVV.

This clone was seen a handful of times. The rearrangement uses TRBV7-3 and TRBJ2-6; D not certain. The CDR3 sequence is 14 residues long. In germline, CDR1 is SGHTA, CDR2 FQGTGA. The V gene lost 2 bases and the J gene lost 2 bases, with 4 bases spanning the gap. The CDR3 region is CASSLSAGANVLTF. CDR3 coding DNA: TGTGCCAGCAGCTTATCTGCTGGGGCCAACGTCCTGACTTTC. The full variable domain, in which reference TRBV7-3 and TRBJ2-6 provide the parts outside the CDR3, is GAGVSQTPSNKVTEKGKYVELRCDPISGHTALYWYRQSLGQGPEFLIYFQGTGAADDSGLPNDRFFAVRPEGSVSTLKIQRTERGDSAVYLCASSLSAGANVLTFGAGSRLTVL.

This chain links TRBV19 with TRBJ2-5, with 9 bases identical to TRBD1. V lost 6 bases, J lost 4 bases, and 12 bases stayed unmatched. The CDR3 consists of 16 residues. The germline gives CDR1 LNHDA, CDR2 SQIVND (reference sequence). The CDR3 DNA reads as TGTGCCAGTAGCAAACCACCCGGGACAGGGACAGAGACCCAGTACTTC. Protein: CASSKPPGTGTETQYF.

The CDR3 protein is CASSLGPAGGLGRADTQYF. CDR3 DNA sequence: TGTGCCAGCAGCTTAGGACCAGCGGGAGGGCTCGGGAGGGCAGATACGCAGTATTTT. The rearrangement uses TRBV7-2 and TRBJ2-3; 10 bases line up with TRBD2. The CDR3 extends over 19 amino acids. The germline gives CDR1 SGHTA, CDR2 FQGNSA. Germline trimming cut 1 base from V and 4 bases from J; bases unmatched to any gene: 14.

The V gene is TRBV15, the J gene TRBJ2-4, with 10 nucleotides matching TRBD1. CDR3 length: 18 residues. Germline V gives CDR1 LNHNV, CDR2 YYDKDF (reference sequence). V gave up 0 bases and J gave up 7 bases; unmatched junction bases: 12. As DNA, the CDR3 is TGTGCCACCAGCAGAGATCTGACAGGGGGCGCGATTAACAACATTCAGTACTTC. This gives the protein CATSRDLTGGAINNIQYF.

V and J are TRBV7-3 and TRBJ2-1, with 7 bases identical to TRBD2. The V gene end was trimmed by 3 bases and the J gene end by 9 bases; junction bases not matched to a gene: 11. The CDR3 covers 15 residues. In germline, CDR1 is SGHTA, CDR2 FQGTGA. Here the CDR3 DNA reads TGTGCCAGCAGCTTGGGGGGGGACGTCGCAGGTGAGCAGTTCTTC. Its protein product is CASSLGGDVAGEQFF. Together with reference TRBV7-3 and TRBJ2-1, the CDR3 gives the full variable domain: GAGVSQTPSNKVTEKGKYVELRCDPISGHTALYWYRQSLGQGPEFLIYFQGTGAADDSGLPNDRFFAVRPEGSVSTLKIQRTERGDSAVYLCASSLGGDVAGEQFFGPGTRLTVL.

This chain links TRBV21-1 with TRBJ2-1; the D call TRBD2 from the table was never checked on the DNA. TRBV21-1 is termed a pseudogene. The CDR3 length is 16 residues. The chain's CDR3 is CASSKGTSGGYNEQFF. The CDR3 DNA is TGTGCCAGCAGCAAAGGTACTAGCGGGGGCTACAATGAGCAGTTCTTC.

This chain joins TRBV4-1 and TRBJ2-5; 10 nucleotides match TRBD1. CDR3 size: 19 residues. The V gene's germline CDR1 is MGHRA and CDR2 YSYEKL. V shed 2 bases, J shed 9 bases, and the junction held 21 bases outside the gene matches. For the CDR3, the DNA is TGCGCCAGCAGCCAATATCCGGACAGGGGGGGGTCCCAAGAGTTGGCCCAGTACTTC. The encoded protein is CASSQYPDRGGSQELAQYF.

Concerning this clone: Germline and junction disagree at one end, which may indicate a read error. This chain uses TRBV30 with TRBJ2-3; D is perhaps TRBD2 (5 bases). The CDR3 covers 14 residues. The germline gives CDR1 GTSNPN, CDR2 SVGIG (reference sequence). This chain's CDR3 is CVWSVRARADTQYF. The CDR3 DNA sequence: TGTGTCTGGAGTGTGAGGGCGCGGGCAGATACGCAGTATTTT.

The chain has TRBV28 and TRBJ1-6; 10 bases line up with TRBD1. Losses at the gene ends were 8 bases for V and 9 bases for J; bases not matched to a gene: 10. This CDR3 has 15 residues. Germline V CDR1 and CDR2: MDHEN, SYDVKM. CDR3 sequence: CASLGSGTGASPLHF. CDR3 nucleotide sequence: TGTGCCAGCCTAGGGTCAGGGACAGGGGCTTCACCCCTCCACTTT.

The chain links TRBV7-8 to TRBJ2-5, with TRBD1 identical over 7 bases. The V segment lost 3 bases and the J segment 2 bases; nucleotides outside the gene matches: 3. Germline V gene sequence: CDR1 SGHVS, CDR2 FQNEAQ. This CDR3 spans 14 amino acids. This CDR3 reads CASSLGTVQETQYF. The CDR3 DNA sequence: TGTGCCAGCAGCTTGGGGACAGTTCAAGAGACCCAGTACTTC.